This entry lists 13 T cell receptor beta chains sequenced from one sample in a study of beta chain features in type 1 diabetes. Reverse transcribing all isolated RNA meant expressed TCRB transcripts were sequenced. Clones were sequenced by immunoSEQ multiplex PCR, and TCRdb holds only the in-frame ones, with some missing. The sample contains about 150,000 clones, about 9.2% of which appear only once. Material: central memory CD4+ T cells from blood. The receptors were sampled from a man in his late teens or twenties in good health.

V and J are TRBV6-1 and TRBJ2-7; 13 bases line up with TRBD2. Losses at the gene ends were 2 bases for V and 5 bases for J; bases not matched to a gene: 3. The germline CDR1 and CDR2 sequences are MNHNS and SASEGT. This CDR3 spans 15 amino acids. CDR3 loop: CASSERTSGGNEQYF. Here the CDR3 DNA reads TGTGCCAGCAGTGAAAGGACTAGCGGGGGCAACGAGCAGTACTTC.

CDR3 protein: CASSVDGATTGELFF. CDR3 nucleotide sequence: TGTGCCAGCAGCGTAGATGGGGCAACCACCGGGGAGCTGTTTTTT. This chain uses TRBV9 with TRBJ2-2; perhaps TRBD1 as D (5 bases). V was pared by 0 bases and J by 4 bases, with 10 bases between. The CDR3 is made up of 15 amino acids. Germline CDR1 is SGDLS and CDR2 is YYNGEE.

The gene calls are TRBV9 and TRBJ2-3; D is possibly TRBD1 (6 bases). V was pared by 4 bases and J by 0 bases, with 15 bases between. This CDR3 has 16 residues. CDR1 SGDLS and CDR2 YYNGEE come from the germline V gene. The CDR3 DNA reads as TGTGCCAGCAGCTACGAACAGGGATTGAGCACAGATACGCAGTATTTT. Translating it yields CASSYEQGLSTDTQYF.

The genes are TRBV9 and TRBJ1-6; possibly TRBD1 for D (6 bases). This CDR3 is 16 amino acids long. Germline V gene sequence: CDR1 SGDLS, CDR2 YYNGEE. With 0 bases removed from V and 4 bases from J, the gap between germline ends came to 11 bases. The CDR3 reads CASSVEAGEYNSPLHF. DNA of the CDR3: TGTGCCAGCAGCGTAGAGGCAGGGGAGTATAATTCACCCCTCCACTTT.

This clone was seen a few times. This chain uses TRBV7-7 with TRBJ2-2; 8 bases align to TRBD2. Per the germline V gene, CDR1 is SSHAT and CDR2 is FNYEAQ (reference sequence). This CDR3 is built from 17 residues. V trimming: 4 bases; J trimming: 4 bases; junction bases outside the gene matches: 11. Here the CDR3 reads CASSSTGGAIATGELFF. As DNA, the CDR3 is TGTGCCAGCAGCTCCACGGGGGGGGCGATAGCCACCGGGGAGCTGTTTTTT.

The chain couples TRBV4-1 to TRBJ2-3; D not certain. Germline loops: CDR1 MGHRA, CDR2 YSYEKL. Trimming stripped 8 bases from V and 2 bases from J, with 11 bases between. The CDR3 has 13 amino acids. CDR3 sequence (DNA): TGCGCCAGCCTGATTCGAGACACAGATACGCAGTATTTT. Its translation: CASLIRDTDTQYF.

The V and J genes are TRBV7-2 and TRBJ1-2; D uncertain. Germline-derived CDR1 and CDR2 are SGHTA and FQGNSA. Trimming left V 1 base short and J 2 bases short, with 11 bases between. This CDR3 spans 15 amino acids. The CDR3 DNA follows: TGTGCCAGCAGCTTAGTAGTAGCCGGGAACTATGGCTACACCTTC. Protein product: CASSLVVAGNYGYTF.

The chain carries TRBV7-3 and TRBJ2-3; D gene ambiguous. V was pared by 5 bases and J by 2 bases, with 8 bases between. The germline CDR1 and CDR2 sequences are SGHTA and FQGTGA. The CDR3 covers 13 residues. The CDR3 coding sequence is TGTGCCAGCAGCGTCCTTAACACAGATACGCAGTATTTT. Amino acid sequence: CASSVLNTDTQYF.

This clone was counted a few times. The chain couples TRBV14 to TRBJ2-7, with TRBD2 as a possible D gene (7 bases). The V gene's germline CDR1 is SGHDN and CDR2 FVKESK. V dropped 2 bases and J dropped 9 bases, with 20 bases sitting between them. The CDR3 is 15 residues long. DNA for the CDR3: TGTGCCAGCAGCCAAACTCGGGGGGCCCCTTTGGGGCAGTACTTC. Protein sequence: CASSQTRGAPLGQYF.

V gene TRBV18 combines with J gene TRBJ2-7, with D possibly being TRBD2 (6 bases). CDR1 is KGHSH and CDR2 is LQKENI in the germline V gene. The CDR3 spans 13 residues. Deletions cut 3 bases from V and 5 bases from J, with 11 bases between. The CDR3 loop is CASSPPAGNEQYF. CDR3 sequence (DNA): TGTGCCAGCTCACCCCCCGCGGGGAACGAGCAGTACTTC. The whole variable domain, remainder taken from reference TRBV18 and TRBJ2-7, is NAGVMQNPRHLVRRRGQEARLRCSPMKGHSHVYWYRQLPEEGLKFMVYLQKENIIDESGMPKERFSAEFPKEGPSILRIQQVVRGDSAAYFCASSPPAGNEQYFGPGTRLTVT.

On this clone: Within the sample, other DNA sequences also encode this same CDR3. The rearrangement joins TRBV11-3 to TRBJ2-1; tentative D call: TRBD2 (6 bases). The CDR3 covers 14 residues. Germline V gene lookup returns CDR1 SGHNT and CDR2 YENEEA. The V end lost 3 bases, the J end lost 0 bases, and 6 bases lay between the germline ends. For the CDR3, the DNA is TGTGCCAGCAGCTTGGGAGGCTCCTACAATGAGCAGTTCTTC. Its protein product is CASSLGGSYNEQFF.

This clone showed up just a few times. The chain links TRBV7-2 to TRBJ1-4; tentative D call: TRBD1 (5 bases). The germline CDR1 and CDR2 sequences are SGHTA and FQGNSA. With 4 bases removed from V and 1 base from J, the gap between germline ends came to 7 bases. The CDR3 extends over 14 amino acids. The CDR3 sequence is CASSSTVTNEKLFF. DNA for the CDR3: TGTGCCAGCAGCTCGACAGTAACTAATGAAAAACTGTTTTTT.

This clone has a handful of counts. This chain uses TRBV15 with TRBJ1-2, with a weak D call TRBD1 (5 bases). The germline CDR1 and CDR2 sequences are LNHNV and YYDKDF (reference sequence). The CDR3 has 14 residues. V lost 0 bases and J 4 bases, leaving 9 bases between the germline ends. The CDR3, as DNA: TGTGCCACCAGCAGAGATCAGGGAATCTATGGCTACACCTTC. Its translation is CATSRDQGIYGYTF.